This entry describes one TCR beta chain. Assay: immunoSEQ multiplex PCR; the TCRdb copy retains only in-frame clones and omits some. The sample shows about 9,300 clones, roughly 60% of them seen only once. With 7 bases clipped from V and 7 bases from J, the junction kept 19 bases outside the gene matches. This CDR3 is built from 17 residues. CDR1 is MDHEN and CDR2 is SYDVKM in the germline V gene. Stated treatment: 15 Gy SBRT to primary tumor, nephrectomy 4 weeks later. Nephrectomy followed 15 Gy stereotactic body radiation by 4 weeks. This entry belongs to a study of radiation and T cells in renal cell carcinoma.

The TCR sequence derives from a woman in her forties or fifties with renal cell carcinoma. This sequence joins TRBV28 and TRBJ1-5; 7 bases match TRBD1. The source material was tumor tissue, sampled from a patient whose treatment included radiotherapy and nephrectomy. The CDR3 region is CASTPGRKGAGVQPQHF. The CDR3 DNA follows: TGTGCCAGCACCCCAGGGAGGAAGGGGGCTGGGGTCCAGCCCCAGCATTTT.